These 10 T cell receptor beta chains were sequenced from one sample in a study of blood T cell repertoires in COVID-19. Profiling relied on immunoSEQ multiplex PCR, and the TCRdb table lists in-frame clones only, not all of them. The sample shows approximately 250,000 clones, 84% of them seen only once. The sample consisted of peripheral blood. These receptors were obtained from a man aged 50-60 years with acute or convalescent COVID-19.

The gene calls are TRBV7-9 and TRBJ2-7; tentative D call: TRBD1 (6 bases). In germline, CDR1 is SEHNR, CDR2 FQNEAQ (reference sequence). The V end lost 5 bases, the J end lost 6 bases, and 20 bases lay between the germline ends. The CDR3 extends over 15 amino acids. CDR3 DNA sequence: TGTGCCAGCAGCAACAGACAGGACGGTTTGGGCGAGCAGTACTTC. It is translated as CASSNRQDGLGEQYF.

The CDR3 is CASSAESMNTEAFF. CDR3 bases: TGTGCCAGCTCAGCGGAGTCCATGAACACTGAAGCTTTCTTT. The chain couples TRBV18 to TRBJ1-1; D is undetermined. CDR1 and CDR2 (germline): KGHSH, LQKENI. CDR3 length: 14 residues. Deletions cut 5 bases from V and 0 bases from J, with 10 bases between.

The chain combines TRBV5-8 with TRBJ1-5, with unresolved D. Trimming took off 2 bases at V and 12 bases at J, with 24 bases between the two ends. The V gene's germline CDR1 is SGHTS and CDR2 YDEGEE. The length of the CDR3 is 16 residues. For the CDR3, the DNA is TGTGCCAGCAGCTTAGGTGCGGCCGCGCTTCTGGCGGGCCAGCATTTT. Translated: CASSLGAAALLAGQHF.

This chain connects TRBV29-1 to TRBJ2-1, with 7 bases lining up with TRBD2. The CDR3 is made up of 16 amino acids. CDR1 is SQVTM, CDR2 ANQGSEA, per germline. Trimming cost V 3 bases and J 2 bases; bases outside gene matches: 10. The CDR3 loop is CSVELPGLAAYNEQFF. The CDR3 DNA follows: TGCAGCGTTGAGTTACCCGGGCTAGCGGCCTACAATGAGCAGTTCTTC.

The CDR3, as DNA: TGTGCCAGCAGCCTCCGGGACAAAGTTACCTACGAGCAGTACTTC. Translated, it gives CASSLRDKVTYEQYF. This chain links TRBV3-1 (or the pseudogene TRBV3-2) with TRBJ2-7, with a possible D match to TRBD1 (6 bases). The CDR3 consists of 15 residues. Trimming pared 4 bases from V and 2 bases from J, leaving 15 bases between. The germline CDR1 and CDR2 sequences are LGHDT and YNNKEL (reference sequence).

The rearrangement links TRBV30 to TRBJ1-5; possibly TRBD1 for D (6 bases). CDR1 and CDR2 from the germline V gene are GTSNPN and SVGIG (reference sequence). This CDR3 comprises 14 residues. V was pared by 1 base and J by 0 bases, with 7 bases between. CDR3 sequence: CAWSGTASNQPQHF. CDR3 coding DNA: TGTGCCTGGAGTGGGACAGCTAGCAATCAGCCCCAGCATTTT.

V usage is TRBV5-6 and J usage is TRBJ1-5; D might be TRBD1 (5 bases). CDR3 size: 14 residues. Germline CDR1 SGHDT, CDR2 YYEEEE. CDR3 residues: CGPSETKGDQPQHF. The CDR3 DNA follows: TGTGGCCCTAGCGAGACAAAAGGGGATCAGCCCCAGCATTTT.

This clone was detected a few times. The CDR3 DNA sequence: TGTGCCAGCAGCTACGGACCGTTAGCGGGAGGCAATGAGCAGTTCTTC. It specifies CASSYGPLAGGNEQFF. The chain links TRBV7-3 to TRBJ2-1; 10 bases map to TRBD2. This CDR3 is 16 amino acids long. The V gene end was trimmed by 4 bases and the J gene end by 6 bases; junction bases not matched to a gene: 9. Germline V gene sequence: CDR1 SGHTA, CDR2 FQGTGA.

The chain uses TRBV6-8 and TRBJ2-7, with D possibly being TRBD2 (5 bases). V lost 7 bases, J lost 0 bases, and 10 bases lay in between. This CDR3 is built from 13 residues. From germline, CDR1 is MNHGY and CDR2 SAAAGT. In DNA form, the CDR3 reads TGTGCCAGCAAGACCCGGGGCTCCTACGAGCAGTACTTC. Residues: CASKTRGSYEQYF.

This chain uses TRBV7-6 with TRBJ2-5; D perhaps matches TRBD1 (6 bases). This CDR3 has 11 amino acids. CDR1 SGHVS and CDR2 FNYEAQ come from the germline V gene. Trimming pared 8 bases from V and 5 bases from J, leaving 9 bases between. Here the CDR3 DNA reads TGTGCCAGCGGGGGCCCGGAGACCCAGTACTTC. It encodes CASGGPETQYF.